This TCR beta chain was profiled in a study of T cells in women clearing cervical HPV infection. Background on the study: HLA type stays a possible confounder, typing being limited.

To note about this clone: Its matching antigen is unknown. The read stops 3 residues short of the end of the CDR3; the missing end is completed from the germline J gene.

CDR1 is SEHNR and CDR2 is FQNEAQ in the germline V gene (reference sequence). The CDR3 totals 14 residues. V shed 5 bases and J shed 7 bases, with 15 bases lying between them. Sequencing used immunoSEQ multiplex PCR; TCRdb keeps in-frame clones, though not all of them. The sample table sets out fewer than 25,000 clones. General study results and limits: Effector/memory and HPV-specific T cells were not isolated, and association timing is unknown. Repertoire richness, not evenness, was significantly elevated in CIN3+ cases versus controls.

The TCR was taken from a woman aged 18 to 75 with a cervical HPV16 infection that either progressed to CIN3+ or cleared (not recorded which). The V and J genes are TRBV7-9 and TRBJ1-3; D gene uncertain. Sample: blood buffy coat. The chain's CDR3 is CASSPKGEWNTIYF. The CDR3 bases that were read are TGTGCCAGCAGCCCCAAAGGTGAATGGAACACC.